This TCR beta chain was sequenced for a study of blood T cell repertoires in COVID-19. The protocol was immunoSEQ multiplex PCR, while the TCRdb copy is restricted to in-frame clones and leaves out a portion. The sample carries 30,000 to 40,000 clones, approximately 81% recorded once. Germline CDR1 SGHNT, CDR2 YYREEE (reference sequence). Trimming took 3 bases from V and 2 from J, leaving 14 bases between them. The CDR3 is 16 amino acids. This clone was recorded a few times. The material sequenced was peripheral blood. This sequence originates from a man aged 60 to 75 with COVID-19, enrolled during active disease. The chain carries TRBV5-4 and TRBJ1-4, with D possibly being TRBD1 (5 bases). The DNA for the CDR3 is TGTGCCAGCAGCTCCCGGGCGGCAGGGACTAATGAAAAACTGTTTTTT. Its protein is CASSSRAAGTNEKLFF.